One and the same sample provided the 24 T cell receptor beta chains below, sequenced in a study of blood T cell repertoires in COVID-19. Clones were read by immunoSEQ multiplex PCR, and TCRdb kept only the in-frame ones, dropping some. The table records roughly 280,000 clones, 86% of them present only once. Sequenced input: peripheral blood. The origin of the receptors is a man between 18 and 29 years old with active or convalescent COVID-19.

The chain combines TRBV6-2 or TRBV6-3 with TRBJ2-5, with D hard to call. The CDR3 is 14 residues long. Germline V gives CDR1 MNHEY, CDR2 SVGEGT. The V end lost 2 bases, the J end lost 5 bases, and 12 bases lay between the germline ends. This CDR3 is CASSYVARRETQYF. In DNA, the CDR3 is TGTGCCAGCAGTTACGTCGCACGGCGGGAGACCCAGTACTTC.

The chain is built from TRBV3-1 (or the pseudogene TRBV3-2) and TRBJ1-1; 8 nucleotides align to TRBD1. The length of the CDR3 is 13 residues. Germline V gene sequence: CDR1 LGHDT, CDR2 YNNKEL (reference sequence). V was clipped by 5 bases and J by 6 bases; unmatched bases: 5. The CDR3 here is CASSSDREAEAFF. CDR3 DNA sequence: TGTGCCAGCAGCTCGGACAGGGAGGCTGAAGCTTTCTTT.

The rearrangement joins TRBV19 to TRBJ2-7; a weak D match, TRBD2 (5 bases). V lost 3 bases and J 4 bases, leaving 16 bases between the germline ends. Germline lookup yields CDR1 LNHDA and CDR2 SQIVND (reference sequence). CDR3 length: 15 residues. The CDR3 nucleotides read TGTGCCAGTAGTATTTCGGGGTCCGTGATTTACGAGCAGTACTTC. Its protein product is CASSISGSVIYEQYF.

This chain links TRBV19 with TRBJ1-5, with unresolved D. V shed 3 bases and J shed 7 bases, with 19 bases lying between them. This CDR3 spans 16 amino acids. Per germline, CDR1 LNHDA and CDR2 SQIVND (reference sequence). CDR3: CASSIQSIAFQQPQHF. As DNA, the CDR3 is TGTGCCAGTAGTATCCAAAGTATCGCCTTCCAGCAGCCCCAGCATTTT.

This sequence joins TRBV6-6 and TRBJ2-2, with a weak D call TRBD2 (6 bases). CDR3 length: 14 residues. Per germline, CDR1 MNHNY and CDR2 SVGAGI (reference sequence). V was cut by 4 bases and J by 7 bases, with 13 bases left in between. The CDR3 bases are TGTGCCAGCAGTTTATCGGGAGAGGGCGGGGAGCTGTTTTTT. The encoded protein is CASSLSGEGGELFF.

The chain has TRBV2 and TRBJ1-1, with TRBD1 matching 9 bases. Trimming removed 9 bases from V and 4 bases from J; junction bases left unmatched: 6. The CDR3 loop spans 13 amino acids. Germline lookup yields CDR1 SNHLY and CDR2 FYNNEI. CDR3 sequence: CARRTGDRTEAFF. As DNA, the CDR3 is TGTGCCAGAAGGACAGGGGATCGCACTGAAGCTTTCTTT.

The chain links TRBV6-4 to TRBJ1-2; D call uncertain. Germline assignment: CDR1 MRHNA and CDR2 SNTAGT. The V end was cut by 4 bases, the J end by 5 bases, with 17 bases between. This CDR3 spans 15 amino acids. The CDR3 is CASSADFLISYGYTF. DNA for the CDR3: TGTGCCAGCAGTGCCGACTTCTTAATCAGTTATGGCTACACCTTC.

The gene calls are TRBV5-1 and TRBJ2-1, with 7 bases fitting TRBD1. The CDR3 is made up of 15 amino acids. Trimming at V came to 4 bases and at J to 6 bases, leaving 10 bases not matched to a gene. CDR1 SGHRS and CDR2 YFSETQ come from the germline V gene. The CDR3 nucleotides read TGCGCCAGCAGCCCATACCGGGACAGTTTCAATGAGCAGTTCTTC. Translated: CASSPYRDSFNEQFF.

The chain recombines TRBV5-1 with TRBJ2-1; 8 positions match TRBD1. The germline CDR1 and CDR2 sequences are SGHRS and YFSETQ. V was pared by 1 base and J by 7 bases, with 7 bases of the junction left unmatched. This CDR3 has 15 residues. This CDR3 is CASSLFRGLVNEQFF. DNA of the CDR3: TGCGCCAGCAGCTTGTTCAGGGGGCTGGTGAATGAGCAGTTCTTC.

The rearrangement links TRBV27 to TRBJ2-1, with 9 bases matching TRBD2. The CDR3 totals 16 residues. Germline lookup yields CDR1 MNHEY and CDR2 SMNVEV (reference sequence). V dropped 5 bases and J dropped 5; count of bases not matched to a gene: 10. CDR3 coding DNA: TGTGCCAGCAGTCCCATAGCGGGGGCAAACCACAATGAGCAGTTCTTC. The encoded protein is CASSPIAGANHNEQFF.

This clone has just one count. The V and J genes are TRBV15 and TRBJ2-7, with 9 bases lining up with TRBD1. The CDR3 is made up of 15 amino acids. The germline V gene encodes CDR1 LNHNV and CDR2 YYDKDF (reference sequence). V dropped 4 bases and J dropped 2; count of bases not matched to a gene: 6. Written as DNA, the CDR3 is TGTGCCACCAGCACCGGGACAGGGTTCGCCTACGAGCAGTACTTC. Its translation is CATSTGTGFAYEQYF.

This chain joins TRBV4-3 and TRBJ2-3, with 8 bases that match TRBD2. In germline, CDR1 is LGHNA, CDR2 YSLEER. The V and J ends lost 4 bases and 9 bases, in that order; junction bases with no gene match: 12. The CDR3 is 15 amino acids. The chain's CDR3 is CASSRDKPGLGTQYF. The CDR3 nucleotides are TGCGCCAGCAGCCGCGATAAACCGGGACTAGGAACGCAGTATTTT.

Of note for this clone: This same CDR3 is encoded by further DNA sequences in the sample. This chain connects TRBV19 to TRBJ1-6, with D hard to call. V was clipped by 6 bases and J by 0 bases, with 6 bases between them. The germline V gene encodes CDR1 LNHDA and CDR2 SQIVND (reference sequence). The CDR3 contains 14 residues. The CDR3 loop reads CASRLSSYNSPLHF. The CDR3, as DNA: TGTGCCAGTAGACTGAGCTCCTATAATTCACCCCTCCACTTT.

Judged by abundance, this clone is medium-sized. V usage is TRBV12-3 or TRBV12-4 and J usage is TRBJ2-2, with a weak D call TRBD1 (5 bases). With 5 bases removed from V and 8 bases from J, the gap between germline ends came to 9 bases. The CDR3 spans 12 residues. CDR3 region: CASSAGLGELFF. The CDR3 DNA reads TGTGCCAGCAGTGCAGGGTTAGGGGAGCTGTTTTTT.

The table lists this clone with a count of one. The V call is TRBV2, the J call TRBJ1-2; D not resolved. Germline V CDR1 and CDR2: SNHLY, FYNNEI. This CDR3 is built from 13 residues. Trimming shortened V by 7 bases and J by 10 bases, and 19 bases separated the two germline ends. CDR3 in DNA: TGTGCCAGCATCCCCGAACTCGGTGAGGACTACACCTTC. This codes for CASIPELGEDYTF.

This chain connects TRBV19 to TRBJ1-3; D gene ambiguous. The CDR3 totals 14 residues. Germline lookup yields CDR1 LNHDA and CDR2 SQIVND (reference sequence). The V gene lost 2 bases and the J gene lost 3 bases, with 8 bases spanning the gap. The CDR3 spells CASSISGVGNTIYF. In DNA form, the CDR3 reads TGTGCCAGTAGTATATCCGGGGTTGGAAACACCATATATTTT.

The rearrangement joins TRBV14 to TRBJ1-3; D is ambiguous. The germline V and J ends were trimmed by 1 base and 3 bases, with 7 bases remaining between them. Looked up from germline, CDR1 is SGHDN and CDR2 is FVKESK. This CDR3 contains 14 residues. CDR3 region: CASSQAGFGNTIYF. CDR3 nucleotide sequence: TGTGCCAGCAGCCAAGCCGGGTTTGGAAACACCATATATTTT. Combining the CDR3 with reference TRBV14 and TRBJ1-3 gives the whole variable domain EAGVTQFPSHSVIEKGQTVTLRCDPISGHDNLYWYRRVMGKEIKFLLHFVKESKQDESGMPNNRFLAERTGGTYSTLKVQPAELEDSGVYFCASSQAGFGNTIYFGEGSWLTVV.

CDR3 residues: CAWGRGNTEAFF. CDR3 bases: TGTGCCTGGGGCCGGGGGAACACTGAAGCTTTCTTT. V and J are TRBV30 and TRBJ1-1, with D unresolved. CDR3 length equals 12 residues. Germline CDR1 reads GTSNPN; CDR2 reads SVGIG (reference sequence). The V gene lost 5 bases and the J gene lost 1 base, with 8 bases spanning the gap.

The chain links TRBV7-3 to TRBJ2-1; 9 nucleotides agree with TRBD2. CDR1 is SGHTA, CDR2 FQGTGA, per germline. The CDR3 runs 15 residues. The junction had 10 bases not matched to a gene; V was cut back by 5 bases and J by 8 bases. Written as DNA, the CDR3 is TGTGCCAGCAGCCAAAGCGGGGGGTCCTTGGATGAGCAGTTCTTC. The encoded protein is CASSQSGGSLDEQFF.

The chain joins TRBV2 to TRBJ2-2; D may be TRBD2 (6 bases). CDR1 SNHLY and CDR2 FYNNEI come from the germline V gene. The germline V and J ends were trimmed by 6 bases and 5 bases, with 7 bases remaining between them. The CDR3 spans 12 residues. The CDR3 DNA is TGTGCCAGCAGGGGGAGGACCGGGGAGCTGTTTTTT. This codes for CASRGRTGELFF.

CDR3 protein: CATSTSTFSTNTGELFF. CDR3 DNA: TGTGCCACCTCAACCTCCACCTTTTCTACGAACACCGGGGAGCTGTTTTTT. The genes are TRBV19 and TRBJ2-2; D remains ambiguous. With 10 bases removed from V and 0 bases from J, the gap between germline ends came to 21 bases. Germline V lookup: CDR1 LNHDA, CDR2 SQIVND (reference sequence). The CDR3 extends over 17 amino acids.

The chain recombines TRBV2 with TRBJ1-2, with 8 bases identical to TRBD1. The length of the CDR3 is 14 residues. The V gene end was trimmed by 3 bases and the J gene end by 6 bases; junction bases not matched to a gene: 6. Germline-derived CDR1 and CDR2 are SNHLY and FYNNEI. CDR3 sequence reads: CASSEPPGGHGYTF. The CDR3 DNA reads TGTGCCAGCAGTGAGCCTCCAGGGGGCCATGGCTACACCTTC.

The chain links TRBV11-3 to TRBJ2-7; 7 bases fit TRBD1. Germline V gives CDR1 SGHNT, CDR2 YENEEA. V lost 0 bases and J lost 0; bases outside the gene matches: 2. The CDR3 loop spans 15 amino acids. CDR3 in amino acids: CASSLESGGSYEQYF. CDR3 sequence (DNA): TGTGCCAGCAGCTTAGAGTCAGGGGGCTCCTACGAGCAGTACTTC.

This sequence joins TRBV10-3 and TRBJ2-2, with 10 positions matching TRBD2. The length of the CDR3 is 14 residues. V was clipped by 10 bases and J by 1 base; unmatched bases: 3. Germline loops: CDR1 ENHRY, CDR2 SYGVKD. Here the CDR3 DNA reads TGTGCCACCTTAGCGGGAGGGAACACCGGGGAGCTGTTTTTT. Protein product: CATLAGGNTGELFF.